The TCR beta chain described here comes from a study of blood T cell dynamics during melanoma immunotherapy. CDR3 size: 16 residues. With V trimmed by 4 bases and J by 0 bases, 1 base remained unmatched. The germline gives CDR1 SEHNR, CDR2 FQNEAQ (reference sequence). Libraries were prepared by immunoSEQ multiplex PCR; TCRdb keeps only in-frame clonotypes and omits some of them. The sample shows some 4,500 clones, around nine tenths of them seen only once. Time point defined: pre-treatment baseline. This sequence was found in a human donor with melanoma. The chain is built from TRBV7-9 and TRBJ2-4, with 12 positions matching TRBD2. This specimen consisted of blood, obtained from a patient treated with checkpoint blockade. CDR3 sequence reads: CASSSGLAGAKNIQYF. The CDR3 DNA reads TGTGCCAGCAGCTCGGGACTAGCGGGAGCCAAAAACATTCAGTACTTC.